The T cell receptor beta chain under discussion was sequenced for a study of Tregs in tolerant kidney transplant recipients. Per germline, CDR1 LGHNA and CDR2 YNFKEQ. The CDR3 length is 14 residues. Notes on the study in general: The small number of patients limits these findings pending further validation.

Concerning this clone: What it recognizes is unknown. An end of the junction differs from the germline gene, which may be a read error.

The data were produced by immunoSEQ multiplex PCR, yet TCRdb's version contains in-frame clones alone and is incomplete. The sample carries approximately 260,000 clones, 84% recorded once. Unstimulated regulatory T cells (CD4+CD25+CD127-), CD4+CD25- non-regulatory cells, CD4 and CD8 cells were FACS-sorted from thawed PBMCs. The V gene is TRBV4-2, the J gene TRBJ1-2; D is uncertain. The receptor's source is a human donor in good health. The sample consisted of CD4+ T cells from blood. The CDR3, as DNA: TGTGCCGGCAGCCAAGATAGGACCGGATCTGGCTACACCTTC. It encodes CAGSQDRTGSGYTF.